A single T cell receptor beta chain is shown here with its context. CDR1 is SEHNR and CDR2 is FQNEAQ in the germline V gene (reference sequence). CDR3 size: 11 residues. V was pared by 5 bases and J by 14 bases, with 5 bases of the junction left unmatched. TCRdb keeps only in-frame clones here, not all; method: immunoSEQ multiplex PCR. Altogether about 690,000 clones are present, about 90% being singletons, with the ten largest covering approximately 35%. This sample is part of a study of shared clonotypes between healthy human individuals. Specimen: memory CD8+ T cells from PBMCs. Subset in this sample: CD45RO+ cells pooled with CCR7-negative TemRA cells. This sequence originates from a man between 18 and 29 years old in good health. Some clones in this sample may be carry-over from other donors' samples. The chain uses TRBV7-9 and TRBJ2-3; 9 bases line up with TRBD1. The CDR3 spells CASSPGTGPYF. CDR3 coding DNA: TGTGCCAGCAGCCCCGGGACAGGGCCGTATTTT. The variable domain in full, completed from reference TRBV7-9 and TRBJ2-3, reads DTGVSQNPRHKITKRGQNVTFRCDPISEHNRLYWYRQTLGQGPEFLTYFQNEAQLEKSRLLSDRFSAERPKGSFSTLEIQRTEQGDSAMYLCASSPGTGPYFGPGTRLTVL.